The clone carrying this T cell receptor (beta chain) was counted ten times or more. Its antigen is unknown. Enrolled ophthalmopathy patients presented with a Clinical Activity Score of at least 3, a NOSPECS grade of at least 4, and disease duration under 3 months. Clinical symptoms, serum thyroxine and TRAb, thyroid ultrasound and orbital computed tomography together formed the diagnostic basis. The CDR3 runs 14 residues. Per germline, CDR1 MDHEN and CDR2 SYDVKM. With 5 bases clipped from V and 1 base from J, the junction kept 3 bases outside the gene matches. TCR beta CDR3 regions were amplified from RNA transcripts. Researchers ran a first-round RT-PCR on the TCR CDR3 using the HTBI primer set. TCRdb re-derived calls from the multiplex PCR reads in MiXCR, one entry per CDR3 protein. The sample contains under 400,000 distinct CDR3 sequences, roughly 20% of which appear only once. The record originates from a study of T cells in Graves' hyperthyroidism and ophthalmopathy. Study results and caveats: In blood, most of the thyroid clonotypes expanded above 0.001 were also present. Ophthalmopathy was told apart from stable hyperthyroidism by a 13 V-J model.

What was sequenced was blood. The TCR comes from a woman aged 40 to 50 with Graves' ophthalmopathy. The V call is TRBV28, the J call TRBJ1-1; 8 nucleotides line up with TRBD1. CDR3 bases: TGTGCCAGCAGTAGGACAGGGTGGAACACTGAAGCTTTCTTT. It translates to CASSRTGWNTEAFF.